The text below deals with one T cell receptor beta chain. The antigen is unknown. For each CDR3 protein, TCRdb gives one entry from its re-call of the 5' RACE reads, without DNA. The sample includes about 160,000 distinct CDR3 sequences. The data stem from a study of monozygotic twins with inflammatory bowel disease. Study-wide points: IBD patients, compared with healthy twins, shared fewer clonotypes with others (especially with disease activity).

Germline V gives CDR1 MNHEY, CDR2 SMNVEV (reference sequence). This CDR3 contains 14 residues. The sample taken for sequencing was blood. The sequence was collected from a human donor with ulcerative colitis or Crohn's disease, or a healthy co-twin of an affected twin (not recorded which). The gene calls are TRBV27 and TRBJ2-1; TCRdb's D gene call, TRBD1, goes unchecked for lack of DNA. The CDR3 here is CTSSPGGSYNEQFF.